The source of this T cell receptor beta chain is a study of T-cell memory formation after mild COVID-19. TCRdb recomputed calls from the 5' RACE reads with MiXCR, one row per CDR3 protein. The table includes more than 200,000 distinct CDR3 sequences, roughly 15% detected once. The sequencing sample was made of PBMCs or a T cell subset sorted from them (not recorded which). The origin of this receptor is a man younger than 35 who had mild COVID-19 (a few samples of this study predate the infection). Cell type and time point are not known.

The CDR3 DNA is TGCGCCAGCAGCGAATTACCGACAGGGAATCGACAGCCCCAGCATTTT. Residues: CASSELPTGNRQPQHF. The rearrangement joins TRBV5-1 to TRBJ1-5; TRBD1 agrees at 7 bases. Germline V CDR1 and CDR2: SGHRS, YFSETQ. J lost 7 bases, V lost 4 bases, and 14 bases had no gene match. The CDR3 consists of 16 residues.